This T cell receptor beta chain was identified during a study of pediatric ulcerative colitis. Study-level background: Ulcerative colitis patients had pancolitis or left-sided colitis, with confirming histology.

Sequenced by immunoSEQ multiplex PCR; TCRdb stores in-frame clones only, minus some. The sample has approximately 60,000 clones, 85% to 90% seen once. This clone was counted between two and nine times. Its antigen is still unknown. V was trimmed by 7 bases and J by 4 bases, leaving 16 bases between them. CDR3 size: 14 residues. Germline assignment: CDR1 SEHNR and CDR2 FQNEAQ (reference sequence). Study findings and constraints: This repertoire reflects total lymphocytes rather than subpopulations like regulatory T cells.

This receptor was identified in a boy aged 5-17 years with severe ulcerative colitis. The J gene is TRBJ1-2, the V gene TRBV7-9, with a tentative D call TRBD1 (5 bases). The material sequenced was blood. Here the CDR3 reads CASTVSGTVYGYTF. In DNA form, the CDR3 reads TGTGCCAGCACAGTCTCCGGGACGGTCTATGGCTACACCTTC.